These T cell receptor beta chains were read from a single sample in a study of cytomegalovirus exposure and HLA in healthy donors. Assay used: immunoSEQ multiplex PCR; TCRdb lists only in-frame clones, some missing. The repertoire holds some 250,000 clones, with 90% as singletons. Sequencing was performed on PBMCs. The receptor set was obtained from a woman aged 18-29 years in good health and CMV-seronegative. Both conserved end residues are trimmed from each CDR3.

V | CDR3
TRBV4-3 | ASSVTSGAKDTQY
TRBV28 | ASSLSPGQGFYEQY
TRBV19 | ASSATGLAGLLEQF
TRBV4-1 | ASSQVSGQGNYGYT
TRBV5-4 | ASSWGTGITGELF
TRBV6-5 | ASSRTAYSNQPQH
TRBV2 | ASSRSSYNSPLH
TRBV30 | AWSVWAQNTGELF
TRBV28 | ASSPFVTQAGANVLT
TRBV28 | ASSLGYGGTSNTGELF
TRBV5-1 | ASSFFERGGVTGELF
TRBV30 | AWTAMDRQGEAF
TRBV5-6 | ASSSRGYNSPLH
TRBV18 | ASSQRSGGATDTQY
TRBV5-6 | ASSLEPGSYEQY
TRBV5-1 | ASSVRTSTDTQY
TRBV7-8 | ASRTGTTEAF
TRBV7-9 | ASSLKGQYNEQF
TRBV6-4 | ASSVDRGSGDTGELF
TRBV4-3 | ASSQETFTPGGRNTIY
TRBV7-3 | ASSGGPQETQY
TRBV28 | ASSWAGMPQH
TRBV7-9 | ASSLTSGGPNEQF
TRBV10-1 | ASSAGSSYNEQF
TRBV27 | ASSLTGGNGYT
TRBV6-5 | ASSYSTVDAGEKLF
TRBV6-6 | ASSYGQVYEQY
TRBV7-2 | ASSLVFRRGSTDTQY
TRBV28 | ASSKGQGAVTGELF
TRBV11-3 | ASSPGLAGYNEQF
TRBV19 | ASSMGRTRTYEQY
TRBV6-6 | ASSYLGGGTGELF
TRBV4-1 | ASSQDSGLAGGDSSYEQY
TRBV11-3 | ASSLVQGGGELF
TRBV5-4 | ASRPNRDDGYT
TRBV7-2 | ASSHTIQGF
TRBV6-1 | ASRGGSSYNEQF
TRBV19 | ASNGYATGELF
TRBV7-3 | ASSLYPGNQPQH
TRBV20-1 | SALRGDTQY